This T cell receptor (beta chain) originates from a study of blood T cell repertoires in COVID-19. The CDR3 has 17 amino acids. CDR1 and CDR2 (germline): MDHEN, SYDVKM. V was clipped by 3 bases and J by 6 bases; unmatched bases: 11. This study enrolled people aged about 18 to 100 from about two dozen US geographic areas. Clones were sequenced by immunoSEQ multiplex PCR, and TCRdb holds only the in-frame ones, with some missing. The sample lists around 400,000 clones, 88% occurring once. The sequencing sample was made of PBMCs or T cells enriched from blood (not recorded which). This chain uses TRBV28 with TRBJ2-1; TRBD2 matches 10 bases. The source is a woman aged 18-29 years who had been exposed to COVID-19. CDR3 DNA sequence: TGTGCCAGCAGTTTCCCCCTTCTAGCGGGAGAGGTCAATGAGCAGTTCTTC. This translates into CASSFPLLAGEVNEQFF.